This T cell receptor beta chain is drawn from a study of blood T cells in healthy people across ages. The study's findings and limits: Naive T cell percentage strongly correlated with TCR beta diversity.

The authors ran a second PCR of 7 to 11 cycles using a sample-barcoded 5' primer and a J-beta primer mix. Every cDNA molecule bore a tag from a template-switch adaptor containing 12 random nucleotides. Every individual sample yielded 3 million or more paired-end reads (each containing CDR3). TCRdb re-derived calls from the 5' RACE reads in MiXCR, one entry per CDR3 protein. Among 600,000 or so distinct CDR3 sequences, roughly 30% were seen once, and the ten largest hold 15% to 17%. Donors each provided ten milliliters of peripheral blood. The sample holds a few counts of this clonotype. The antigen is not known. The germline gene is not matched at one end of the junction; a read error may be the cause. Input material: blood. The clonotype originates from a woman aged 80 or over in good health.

The CDR3 here is CSVRDGRAYQETQYF. The DNA of the CDR3 is TGCAGTGTTAGAGATGGTAGGGCATACCAAGAGACCCAGTACTTC. V and J are TRBV20-1 and TRBJ2-5; D unresolved. Germline V gene lookup returns CDR1 DFQATT and CDR2 SNEGSKA (reference sequence). CDR3 size: 15 residues.